Listed below are T cell receptor beta chains from one sample, sequenced in a study of identifying expanded T cells in peripheral blood. Method: immunoSEQ multiplex PCR; TCRdb's copy keeps in-frame clones and lacks some. The sample includes more than 70,000 clones, approximately 84% of them seen just once. The source material was blood. The source is a person aged 18 to 75 in good health. The CDR3 runs from the conserved cysteine through the conserved F or W. The order of the fields is V gene, J gene, CDR3 protein.

v_call: TRBV5-8; j_call: TRBJ2-1; cdr3_aa: CASSLAGVTYNEQFF
v_call: TRBV7-8; j_call: TRBJ1-6; cdr3_aa: CASSLLAAGPLYNSPLHF
v_call: TRBV6-1; j_call: TRBJ2-1; cdr3_aa: CASNLVIYSYNEQFF
v_call: TRBV19; j_call: TRBJ2-7; cdr3_aa: CASSPGQGEYSYEQYF
v_call: TRBV5-6; j_call: TRBJ1-1; cdr3_aa: CASSLGGQGAVYTEAFF
v_call: TRBV15; j_call: TRBJ2-3; cdr3_aa: CATSPAPLSASTDTQYF
v_call: TRBV2; j_call: TRBJ1-4; cdr3_aa: CASSVAEKLFF
v_call: TRBV9; j_call: TRBJ2-1; cdr3_aa: CASSVEEYNEQFF
v_call: TRBV7-2; j_call: TRBJ1-2; cdr3_aa: CASSPRRGEGYTF
v_call: TRBV6-6; j_call: TRBJ1-1; cdr3_aa: CASSYGFSVNTEAFF
v_call: TRBV30; j_call: TRBJ1-5; cdr3_aa: CAWSKRGWAYSNQPQHF
v_call: TRBV7-2; j_call: TRBJ1-3; cdr3_aa: CASSHGGNSGNTIYF
v_call: TRBV7-2; j_call: TRBJ1-2; cdr3_aa: CASSSQDSVLIYGYTF
v_call: TRBV10-1; j_call: TRBJ2-3; cdr3_aa: CASSVLKGRVDTQYF
v_call: TRBV7-9; j_call: TRBJ1-3; cdr3_aa: CASSFQDSRNTIYF
v_call: TRBV6-5; j_call: TRBJ2-7; cdr3_aa: CASSYQGLADYEQYF
v_call: TRBV7-6; j_call: TRBJ2-3; cdr3_aa: CASSIVASGDTTDTQYF
v_call: TRBV6-1; j_call: TRBJ1-2; cdr3_aa: CASSEWGPTQDYGYTF
v_call: TRBV2; j_call: TRBJ1-1; cdr3_aa: CASSARGTEAFF
v_call: TRBV19; j_call: TRBJ1-2; cdr3_aa: CASRRQEVYGYTF
v_call: TRBV5-5; j_call: TRBJ2-7; cdr3_aa: CASSQGGGEQYF
v_call: TRBV6-4; j_call: TRBJ1-4; cdr3_aa: CASSPLRDKLFLNEKLFF
v_call: TRBV23-1; j_call: TRBJ2-2; cdr3_aa: CASSQSNPGGSGELFF
v_call: TRBV18; j_call: TRBJ2-7; cdr3_aa: CASSQILYEQYF
v_call: TRBV5-1; j_call: TRBJ1-2; cdr3_aa: CASSLDSFGYTF
v_call: TRBV29-1; j_call: TRBJ1-3; cdr3_aa: CSVEGEKGRNTIYF
v_call: TRBV11-2; j_call: TRBJ2-1; cdr3_aa: CASSLDRGHQFF
v_call: TRBV4-3; j_call: TRBJ2-5; cdr3_aa: CASSQVGGETQYF